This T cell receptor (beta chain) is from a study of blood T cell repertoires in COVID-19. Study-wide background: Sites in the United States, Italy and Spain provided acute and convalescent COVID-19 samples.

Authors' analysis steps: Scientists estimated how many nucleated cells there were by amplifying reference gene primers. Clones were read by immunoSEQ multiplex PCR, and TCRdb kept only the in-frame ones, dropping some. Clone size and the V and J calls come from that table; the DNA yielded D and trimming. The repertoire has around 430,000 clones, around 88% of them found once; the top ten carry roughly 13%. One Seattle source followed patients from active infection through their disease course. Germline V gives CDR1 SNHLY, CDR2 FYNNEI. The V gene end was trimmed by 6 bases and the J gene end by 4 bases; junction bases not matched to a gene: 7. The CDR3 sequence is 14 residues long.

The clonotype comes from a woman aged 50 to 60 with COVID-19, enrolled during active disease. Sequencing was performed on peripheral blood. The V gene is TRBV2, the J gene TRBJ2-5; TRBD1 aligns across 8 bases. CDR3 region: CASSVRTGRETQYF. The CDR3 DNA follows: TGTGCCAGCAGCGTACGGACAGGGCGAGAGACCCAGTACTTC.